This TCR beta chain was captured in a study of cytomegalovirus exposure and HLA in healthy donors. Whole-study results and caveats: The classifier reportedly diagnosed cytomegalovirus status with high sensitivity and specificity. In vitro, a few CMV-associated chains proved specific for CMV antigens. The listing of 150 to 200 TCR beta chains classed them as cytomegalovirus-associated. Subsequent analysis found a tendency for first-cohort TCR clusters to co-occur within the roughly 130 validation repertoires.

In regard to this clone: Its antigen remains unidentified.

Germline assignment: CDR1 SGHRS and CDR2 YFSETQ. Trimming removed 4 bases from V and 3 bases from J; junction bases left unmatched: 14. The CDR3 extends over 17 amino acids. Here immunoSEQ multiplex PCR was the method, and the copy in TCRdb shows in-frame clones only, minus some. The data hold under 400,000 clones, with 70% to 90% observed a single time. The sequenced material came from PBMCs. The sequence was obtained from a woman younger than 30 in good health and CMV-seronegative. This chain connects TRBV5-1 to TRBJ2-7; the match to TRBD2 covers 9 bases. The CDR3 spells CASSRAGGRGGFYEQYF. CDR3 nucleotides: TGCGCCAGCAGCCGAGCCGGAGGGCGGGGGGGTTTCTACGAGCAGTACTTC.